This entry features one T cell receptor (beta chain) sequence. Clones were sequenced by immunoSEQ multiplex PCR, and TCRdb holds only the in-frame ones, with some missing. The sample yields 200,000 or so clones, about four fifths seen once. The source of the sample is a study of blood T cell repertoires in COVID-19. About the study: Sample material is recorded as cDNA or gDNA derived from T cells, B-cell-depleted T cells, or PBMCs.

The CDR3 contains 17 residues. CDR1 MDHEN and CDR2 SYDVKM come from the germline V gene. Deletions cut 4 bases from V and 2 bases from J, with 20 bases between. This clonotype originated in a woman in her 70s with active or convalescent COVID-19. The sequencing sample was made of peripheral blood. The chain recombines TRBV28 with TRBJ1-2, with D perhaps TRBD1 (6 bases). CDR3 residues: CASSSPGQGPPNYGYTF. CDR3 sequence (DNA): TGTGCCAGCAGTTCCCCAGGGCAGGGGCCCCCCAACTATGGCTACACCTTC.